This TCR beta chain emerged from a study of cytomegalovirus exposure and HLA in healthy donors. The wider study: Out of about 360 genotyped donors, roughly 80% belonged to the Caucasian-associated ancestry cluster. Overall study findings and caveats: A list of more than 150 TCR beta chains associated with cytomegalovirus was given. A later analysis associated 15,000 to 20,000 TCR beta sequences with HLA alleles at a 0.05 false discovery rate.

This CDR3 comprises 13 residues. V was cut by 6 bases and J by 5 bases, with 13 bases left in between. Germline V gene lookup returns CDR1 MDHEN and CDR2 SYDVKM. Turning to this clone: Its cognate antigen is unknown.

A multiplex PCR was run with 60 Vbeta primers and 13 Jbeta primers. TCRdb's copy holds only in-frame clones and misses some; the assay was immunoSEQ multiplex PCR. This sample's clone table lists around 53,000 clones. The sequence came from a male donor in good health and CMV-seropositive. This chain links TRBV28 with TRBJ2-5; D might be TRBD1 (5 bases). The material sequenced was PBMCs. The CDR3 loop reads CASSQGDRETQYF. The CDR3 DNA reads TGTGCCAGCAGCCAAGGGGATCGTGAGACCCAGTACTTC.